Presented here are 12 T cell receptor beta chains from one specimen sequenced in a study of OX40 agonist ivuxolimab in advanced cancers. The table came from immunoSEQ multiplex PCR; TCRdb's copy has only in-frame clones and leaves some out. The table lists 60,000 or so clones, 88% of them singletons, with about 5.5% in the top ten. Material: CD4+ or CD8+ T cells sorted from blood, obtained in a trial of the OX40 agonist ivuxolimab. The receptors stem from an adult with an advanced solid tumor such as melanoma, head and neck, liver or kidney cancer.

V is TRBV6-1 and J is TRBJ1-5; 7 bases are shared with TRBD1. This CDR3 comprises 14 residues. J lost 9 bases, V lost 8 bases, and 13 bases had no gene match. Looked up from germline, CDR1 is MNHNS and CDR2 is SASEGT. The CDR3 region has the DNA TGTGCCAGCGCAGGGGGTCTGGGGTTTACGCCCCAGCATTTT. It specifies CASAGGLGFTPQHF.

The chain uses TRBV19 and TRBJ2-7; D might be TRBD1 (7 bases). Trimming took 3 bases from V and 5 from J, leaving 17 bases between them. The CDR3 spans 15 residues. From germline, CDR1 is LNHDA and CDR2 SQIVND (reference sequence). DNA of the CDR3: TGTGCCAGTAGTATTCAGGGGCAGGGGGGACACGAGCAGTACTTC. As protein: CASSIQGQGGHEQYF.

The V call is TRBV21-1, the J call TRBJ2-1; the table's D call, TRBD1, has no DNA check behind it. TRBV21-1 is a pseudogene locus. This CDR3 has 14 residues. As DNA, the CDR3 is TGTGCCAGCAGCAGAGTACAGGGCCTCGTTGAGCAGTTCTTC. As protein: CASSRVQGLVEQFF.

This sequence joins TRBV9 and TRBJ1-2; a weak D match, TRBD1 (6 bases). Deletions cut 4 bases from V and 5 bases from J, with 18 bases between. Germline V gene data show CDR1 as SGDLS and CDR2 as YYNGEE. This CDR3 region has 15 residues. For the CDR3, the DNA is TGTGCCAGCAGCATGGGAGGGACACATCCGTATGGCTACACCTTC. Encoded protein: CASSMGGTHPYGYTF.

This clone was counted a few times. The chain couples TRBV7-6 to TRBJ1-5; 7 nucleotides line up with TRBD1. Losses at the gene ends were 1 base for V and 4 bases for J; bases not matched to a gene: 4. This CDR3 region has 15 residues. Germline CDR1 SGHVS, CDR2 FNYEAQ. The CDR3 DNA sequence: TGTGCCAGCAGCTTAGAAGACAGGGTAAATCAGCCCCAGCATTTT. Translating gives CASSLEDRVNQPQHF.

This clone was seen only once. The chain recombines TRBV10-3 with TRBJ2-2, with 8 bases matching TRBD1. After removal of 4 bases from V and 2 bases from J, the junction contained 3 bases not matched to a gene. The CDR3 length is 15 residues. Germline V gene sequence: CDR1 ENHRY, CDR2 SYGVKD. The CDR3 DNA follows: TGTGCCATCAGTGGGGACAGGTCAAACACCGGGGAGCTGTTTTTT. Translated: CAISGDRSNTGELFF.

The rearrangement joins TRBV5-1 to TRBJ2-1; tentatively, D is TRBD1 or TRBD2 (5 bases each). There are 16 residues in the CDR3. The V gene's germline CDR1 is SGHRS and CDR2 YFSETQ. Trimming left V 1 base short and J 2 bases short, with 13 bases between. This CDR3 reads CASSLPRDGAYNEQFF. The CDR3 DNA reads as TGCGCCAGCAGCTTGCCCCGGGACGGAGCCTACAATGAGCAGTTCTTC.

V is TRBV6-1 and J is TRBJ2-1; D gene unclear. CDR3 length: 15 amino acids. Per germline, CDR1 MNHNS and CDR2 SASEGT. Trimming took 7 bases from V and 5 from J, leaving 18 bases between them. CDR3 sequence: CASTIRGARNNEQFF. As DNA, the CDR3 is TGTGCCAGCACCATTAGAGGCGCACGAAACAATGAGCAGTTCTTC.

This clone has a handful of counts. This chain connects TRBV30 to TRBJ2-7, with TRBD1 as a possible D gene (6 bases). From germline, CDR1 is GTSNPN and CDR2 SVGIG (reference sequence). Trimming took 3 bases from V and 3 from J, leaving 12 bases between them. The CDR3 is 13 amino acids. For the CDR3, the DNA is TGTGCCTGGAGGGTTATAGGGGGCTACGAGCAGTACTTC. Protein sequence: CAWRVIGGYEQYF. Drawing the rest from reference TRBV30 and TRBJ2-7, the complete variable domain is SQTIHQWPATLVQPVGSPLSLECTVEGTSNPNLYWYRQAAGRGLQLLFYSVGIGQISSEVPQNLSASRPQDRQFILSSKKLLLSDSGFYLCAWRVIGGYEQYFGPGTRLTVT.

The CDR3 DNA reads as TGTGCCAGCAACCCTAGTGGGAGGGCCGAGCAGTACTTC. This sequence encodes CASNPSGRAEQYF. The chain employs TRBV7-2 and TRBJ2-7; TRBD2 agrees at 7 bases. The CDR3 loop spans 13 amino acids. CDR1 is SGHTA and CDR2 is FQGNSA in the germline V gene. The ends lost 7 bases at V and 6 bases at J; junction bases unmatched: 9.

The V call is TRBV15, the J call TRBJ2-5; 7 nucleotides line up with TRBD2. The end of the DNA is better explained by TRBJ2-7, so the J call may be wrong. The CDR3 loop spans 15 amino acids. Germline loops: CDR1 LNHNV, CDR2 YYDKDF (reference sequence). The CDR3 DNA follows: TGTGCCACCAGCGGAGGTGGGACTAACTCCTACGAGCAGTACTTC. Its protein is CATSGGGTNSYEQYF.

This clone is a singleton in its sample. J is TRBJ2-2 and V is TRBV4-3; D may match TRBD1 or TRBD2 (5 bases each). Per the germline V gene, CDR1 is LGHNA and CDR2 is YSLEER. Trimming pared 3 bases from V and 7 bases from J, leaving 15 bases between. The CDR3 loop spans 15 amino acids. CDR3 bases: TGCGCCAGCAGCCACGACACAACGGGGCGCGGGGAGCTGTTTTTT. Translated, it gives CASSHDTTGRGELFF.